This T cell receptor beta chain was recorded in a study of OX40 agonist ivuxolimab in advanced cancers. Study summary: Patients' therapy was ivuxolimab, an antibody that acts as an agonist of OX40 (CD134). The dose-escalation cohort was around 83% male, with a mean age of about 56 years, ranging about 23 to 80. Earlier anti-PD-1, anti-PD-L1 or anti-CTLA-4 therapy was permitted; about 44% had received some.

CDR1 is SGHNT, CDR2 YENEEA, per germline. J lost 9 bases, V lost 5 bases, and 13 bases had no gene match. The CDR3 is made up of 16 amino acids. Details on this clone: Its antigen is still unknown.

General study findings and limits: The CD4+ and CD8+ T cells in the blood had expanded clonally by week 6 at 0.1 to 3.0 mg/kg.

Produced via immunoSEQ multiplex PCR; TCRdb's table is partial and in-frame only. The data show about 77,000 clones, over 70% seen once. The clonotype was recovered from an adult with an advanced solid tumor such as melanoma, head and neck, liver or kidney cancer. Specimen: CD4+ or CD8+ T cells sorted from blood, collected in a trial of the OX40 agonist ivuxolimab. This sequence joins TRBV11-3 and TRBJ1-6, with 7 nucleotides matching TRBD1. This CDR3 reads CASSHRLQGWRSPLHF. CDR3 sequence (DNA): TGTGCCAGCAGCCACCGATTACAGGGGTGGCGTTCACCCCTCCACTTT.